These T cell receptor beta chains were read from a single sample in a study of blood T cell repertoires in COVID-19. Some clones are missing from TCRdb's copy, which holds only in-frame ones; the method was immunoSEQ multiplex PCR. The profile shows 400,000 or so clones, 85% to 90% of them singletons. Sequenced sample: PBMCs or T cells enriched from blood (not recorded which). These receptors were collected from a man aged 30 to 45 who had recovered from COVID-19. Both conserved end residues are part of each CDR3.

V	J	CDR3
TRBV28	TRBJ1-2	CASSLRFYGYTF
TRBV28	TRBJ2-1	CASSAGFSYNEQFF
TRBV6-5	TRBJ1-5	CASTKRTGQAQPQHF
TRBV28	TRBJ2-1	CASSLWRGGSEQFF
TRBV30	TRBJ1-5	CAWGTGGDFQPQHF
TRBV29-1	TRBJ2-3	CSVSRGADTQYF
TRBV7-2	TRBJ2-5	CASSYSGTRLQETQYF
TRBV5-4	TRBJ2-7	CASSRGGTGAYEQYF
TRBV30	TRBJ2-1	CAWSSTKSQFF
TRBV18	TRBJ1-1	CASSAGTGFGDTEAFF
TRBV27	TRBJ2-4	CASRLTLAKNIQYF
TRBV7-2	TRBJ2-3	CASSLSGLAGLFTDTQYF
TRBV18	TRBJ2-1	CASSQNRGDEQFF
TRBV3-1/TRBV3-2	TRBJ1-2	CASSQGWQGFHGYTF
TRBV16	TRBJ2-7	CASSQFLSYEQYF
TRBV19	TRBJ1-2	CASSIGGYANYGYTF
TRBV5-1	TRBJ2-3	CASSLSGSGSFDTQYF
TRBV7-9	TRBJ1-2	CASSSTGGLNYGYTF
TRBV7-8	TRBJ2-7	CASSLWGRDYEQYF
TRBV9	TRBJ2-3	CAAPKRGQGARDTQYF
TRBV25-1	TRBJ2-1	CASSGSVSSYNEQFF
TRBV28	TRBJ2-1	CASAPGTSGNNEQFF
TRBV28	TRBJ1-3	CASTLAGEGNTIYF
TRBV29-1	TRBJ1-2	CSAGGSNYGYTF
TRBV7-2	TRBJ1-5	CASSFPGGGNQPQHF
TRBV6-5	TRBJ1-2	CASWDRAYGYTF
TRBV19	TRBJ1-2	CASMGRGLPNYGYTF
TRBV18	TRBJ2-3	CASSPGTGGPTDTQYF
TRBV14	TRBJ2-1	CASSRQLAGNEQFF
TRBV12-3/TRBV12-4	TRBJ2-1	CASSTTSTNEQFF
TRBV18	TRBJ2-3	CASSRGQGALPSTDTQYF
TRBV30	TRBJ1-4	CAWRHMGGGEKLFF
TRBV7-9	TRBJ2-7	CASTSVADEQYF
TRBV6-5	TRBJ1-4	CARLEGRGNEKLFF
TRBV5-1	TRBJ2-1	CASSQLAGEFNEQFF
TRBV2	TRBJ1-5	CASSGTWNQPQHF
TRBV28	TRBJ2-7	CASSRGRVIYEQYF
TRBV28	TRBJ1-1	CASSNSGLINTEAFF
TRBV19	TRBJ2-2	CASGGGQDTGELFF
TRBV30	TRBJ2-7	CAWSGLAGGDEQYF
TRBV6-4	TRBJ2-2	CASSKRLALNTGELFF
TRBV30	TRBJ1-1	CAWDRRMNTEAFF
TRBV27	TRBJ2-5	CASSRGPGGETQYF
TRBV5-6	TRBJ1-2	CASRLTENFRYGYTF
TRBV19	TRBJ2-2	CASGETGGTGELFF
TRBV11-2	TRBJ2-5	CASSLGGLAGVETQYF
TRBV30	TRBJ1-2	CAWSPGGVGYTF